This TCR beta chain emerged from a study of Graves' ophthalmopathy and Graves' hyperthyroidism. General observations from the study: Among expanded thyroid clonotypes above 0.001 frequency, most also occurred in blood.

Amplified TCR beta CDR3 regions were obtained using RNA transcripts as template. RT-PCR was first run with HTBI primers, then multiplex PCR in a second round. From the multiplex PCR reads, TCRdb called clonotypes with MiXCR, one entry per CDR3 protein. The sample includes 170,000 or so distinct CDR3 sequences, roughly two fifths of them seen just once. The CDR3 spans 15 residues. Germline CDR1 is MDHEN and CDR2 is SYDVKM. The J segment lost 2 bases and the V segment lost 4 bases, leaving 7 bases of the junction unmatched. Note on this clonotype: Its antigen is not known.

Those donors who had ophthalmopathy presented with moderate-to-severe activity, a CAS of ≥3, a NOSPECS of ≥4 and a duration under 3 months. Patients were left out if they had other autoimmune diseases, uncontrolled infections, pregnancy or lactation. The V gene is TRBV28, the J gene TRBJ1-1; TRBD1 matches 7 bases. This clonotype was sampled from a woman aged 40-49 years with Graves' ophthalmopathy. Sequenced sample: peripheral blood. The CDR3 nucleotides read TGTGCCAGCAGTTCTCTCGACAGGGCTAACACTGAAGCTTTCTTT. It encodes CASSSLDRANTEAFF.